This T cell receptor (beta chain) was retrieved from a study of identical twins. From germline, CDR1 is SEHNR and CDR2 FQNEAQ (reference sequence). The CDR3 contains 16 residues. Deletions cut 5 bases from V and 2 bases from J, with 13 bases between. This clonotype was found once. Unique molecular identifiers were present on the cDNA, and a universal primer site came from template switching. Each CDR3 protein gets one entry after TCRdb re-called the 5' RACE reads with MiXCR. The repertoire holds 300,000 to 350,000 distinct CDR3 sequences, with more than 9% as singletons. The sample was also linked to a second study, of yellow fever vaccine responses in identical twins. That source adds: The T cell response to vaccination in identical twins was reportedly partly convergent and partly personalized.

Sequencing was performed on CD8+ T cells sorted from blood. This TCR came from a woman younger than 30 in good health. The rearrangement links TRBV7-9 to TRBJ1-6; D is unresolved. This CDR3 is CASSPGLGPYNSPLHF. The CDR3 DNA is TGTGCCAGCAGCCCTGGTCTGGGTCCCTATAATTCACCCCTCCACTTT.